This is a list of T cell receptor beta chains from one sample in a study of beta chain features in type 1 diabetes. The assay was immunoSEQ multiplex PCR, and TCRdb's table has in-frame clones only and misses some. The repertoire holds hundreds of thousands of clones, with approximately 15% as singletons. The specimen sequenced was central memory CD4+ T cells from blood. These receptors were collected from a man aged 25-40 years in good health. Each CDR3 is given with its conserved first and last residue. Fields, in order: J gene, clone size, V gene, D gene, CDR3 DNA, CDR3 protein. A D gene is named only where the DNA matches it firmly. The size of a clone is reported for some rows only, either as once, few or many, or as a class for expanded clones.

J: TRBJ2-2
size: .
V: TRBV4-3
D: .
DNA: TGCGCCAGCAGCCAAGTCGGGACCGGGAACACCGGGGAGCTGTTTTTT
CDR3: CASSQVGTGNTGELFF

J: TRBJ1-1
size: few
V: TRBV10-3
D: TRBD1
DNA: TGTGCCACCTGGACAGGGAACACTGAAGCTTTCTTT
CDR3: CATWTGNTEAFF

J: TRBJ2-3
size: .
V: TRBV6-1
D: TRBD2
DNA: TGTGCCATCAGTGGAAGCGGGGCGCCGACTAGCACAGATACGCAGTATTTT
CDR3: CAISGSGAPTSTDTQYF

J: TRBJ1-2
size: few
V: TRBV29-1
D: TRBD1
DNA: TGCAGCGTTCTAAGCGACATGACAGGGGGCTACACCTTC
CDR3: CSVLSDMTGGYTF

J: TRBJ1-1
size: .
V: TRBV29-1
D: .
DNA: TGCAGCGTTGACGCCGGGGTAGGCACTGAAGCTTTCTTT
CDR3: CSVDAGVGTEAFF

J: TRBJ1-2
size: .
V: TRBV11-2
D: .
DNA: TGTGCCAGCAGCTCCTTGGAGGGGCCCTATGGCTACACCTTC
CDR3: CASSSLEGPYGYTF

J: TRBJ1-1
size: few
V: TRBV11-2
D: .
DNA: TGCGCCAGCAGCCAGCGGGGATCTGAAGCTTTCTTT
CDR3: CASSQRGSEAFF

J: TRBJ2-5
size: few
V: TRBV5-4
D: .
DNA: TGTGCCAGCAGCTCGGACGTCCAAGAGACCCAGTACTTC
CDR3: CASSSDVQETQYF

J: TRBJ2-5
size: .
V: TRBV7-8
D: TRBD1
DNA: TGTGCCAGCAGCTTAGCCGGGACAGGGGGACAAGAGACCCAGTACTTC
CDR3: CASSLAGTGGQETQYF

J: TRBJ1-5
size: .
V: TRBV19
D: TRBD1
DNA: TGTGCCAGTAGTATAGTGGACAGGATAAGCAATCAGCCCCAGCATTTT
CDR3: CASSIVDRISNQPQHF

J: TRBJ1-2
size: few
V: TRBV6-4
D: .
DNA: TGTGCCAGCAGTCTCAGGGGAGGCTATGGCTACACCTTC
CDR3: CASSLRGGYGYTF

J: TRBJ2-4
size: few
V: TRBV2
D: TRBD2
DNA: TGTGCCAGCAGTGACGTGGGGCGGGAGTCGGCCAAAAACATTCAGTACTTC
CDR3: CASSDVGRESAKNIQYF

J: TRBJ2-1
size: .
V: TRBV27
D: .
DNA: TGTGCCAGCAGTTCTACGACTAAGACCTACAATGAGCAGTTCTTC
CDR3: CASSSTTKTYNEQFF

J: TRBJ2-5
size: .
V: TRBV11-3
D: TRBD2
DNA: TGTGCCAGCAGCGTCCCCCTAGCGGGAGGATCAGAGACCCAGTACTTC
CDR3: CASSVPLAGGSETQYF

J: TRBJ2-5
size: .
V: TRBV5-5
D: TRBD1
DNA: TGTGCCAGCAGCTTGGAAACGACAGGGGCCGAGACCCAGTACTTC
CDR3: CASSLETTGAETQYF

J: TRBJ2-1
size: few
V: TRBV5-5
D: TRBD1
DNA: TGTGCCAGCACCCTGATACAGGGGACCTCCTACAATGAGCAGTTCTTC
CDR3: CASTLIQGTSYNEQFF

J: TRBJ1-2
size: few
V: TRBV9
D: .
DNA: TGTGCCAGCAGCGTGCAGCTTCAAAACTATGGCTACACCTTC
CDR3: CASSVQLQNYGYTF

J: TRBJ2-2
size: few
V: TRBV9
D: .
DNA: TGTGCCAGCAGCGGGAAGGACCTGAGTACCGGGGAGCTGTTTTTT
CDR3: CASSGKDLSTGELFF

J: TRBJ2-6
size: .
V: TRBV6-6
D: .
DNA: TGTGCCAGCAGTTCCCACAGGGCTGGGGCCAACGTCCTGACTTTC
CDR3: CASSSHRAGANVLTF

J: TRBJ2-5
size: .
V: TRBV7-2
D: .
DNA: TGCGCCAGCAGCCCGAGTGTCCGGGAGACCCAGTACTTC
CDR3: CASSPSVRETQYF

J: TRBJ2-7
size: few
V: TRBV5-1
D: .
DNA: TGCGCCAGCGGCCCAGCCGGGTCTTACGAGCAGTACTTC
CDR3: CASGPAGSYEQYF

J: TRBJ2-7
size: few
V: TRBV9
D: .
DNA: TGTGCCAGCAGCGTAGGTTTAGGGGGAGAAAATATCTACGAGCAGTACTTC
CDR3: CASSVGLGGENIYEQYF

J: TRBJ1-1
size: many
V: TRBV4-3
D: .
DNA: TGCGCCAGCAGCCAAGCGGGAATAGGGAGGACATACACTGAAGCTTTCTTT
CDR3: CASSQAGIGRTYTEAFF

J: TRBJ2-1
size: few
V: TRBV7-9
D: .
DNA: TGTGCCAGCAGCCCAATAGGCCATGAGCAGTTCTTC
CDR3: CASSPIGHEQFF

J: TRBJ2-1
size: .
V: TRBV21-1
D: .
DNA: TGTGCCAGCAATCCGGGGGACGGAACCTCCTACAATGAGCAGTTCTTC
CDR3: CASNPGDGTSYNEQFF

J: TRBJ2-1
size: few
V: TRBV4-3
D: .
DNA: TGCGCCAGCAGCCAAGGAAGGAACAATGAGCAGTTCTTC
CDR3: CASSQGRNNEQFF

J: TRBJ2-5
size: .
V: TRBV25-1
D: TRBD2
DNA: TGTGCCAGCAGTGTCTTGGGGGGGGAGACCCAGTACTTC
CDR3: CASSVLGGETQYF

J: TRBJ1-1
size: few
V: TRBV27
D: .
DNA: TGTGCCAGCAGTTTATCCTGGGGCCGGACTGAAGCTTTCTTT
CDR3: CASSLSWGRTEAFF

J: TRBJ2-5
size: .
V: TRBV7-2
D: .
DNA: TGTGCCAGCAGATCGGGGCCGGGGGAGACCCAGTACTTC
CDR3: CASRSGPGETQYF

J: TRBJ2-5
size: few
V: TRBV2
D: .
DNA: TGTGCCAGTAGGGTCCAGGCAGAGACCCAGTACTTC
CDR3: CASRVQAETQYF

J: TRBJ2-2
size: .
V: TRBV4-2
D: TRBD1
DNA: TGTGCCAGCAGCCCCCGGGACAGGGGGTCGATCACCGGGGAGCTGTTTTTT
CDR3: CASSPRDRGSITGELFF